Listed below are T cell receptor beta chains from one sample, sequenced in a study of CD8 T cells in ankylosing spondylitis. TCRdb re-derived calls from the 5' RACE reads in MiXCR, one entry per CDR3 protein. The table shows approximately 45,000 distinct CDR3 sequences, with approximately 10% occurring only once. Input material: blood, either unsorted or a sorted T cell fraction (not recorded which). The source is a male donor with ankylosing spondylitis or in good health (not recorded which). The CDR3 runs from the conserved cysteine through the conserved F or W. A D gene is named only where the DNA matches it firmly. The size entry is marked missing in some rows and otherwise reads once, few, many or a size class.

clone_size j_call d_call v_call cdr3_nt cdr3_aa
NA TRBJ1-2 TRBD1 TRBV7-2 TGTGCCAGCAGCTTCCCGGACAGGGAGCATCGCGGCTACACCTTC CASSFPDREHRGYTF
NA TRBJ2-2 NA TRBV18 TGTGCCAGCTCGCCCACAGGACCACTCAACACCGGGGAGCTGTTTTTT CASSPTGPLNTGELFF
NA TRBJ2-6 NA TRBV20-1 TGCAGTGCTAGCGTCAGGGAACCTGGGGCCAACGTCCTGACTTTC CSASVREPGANVLTF
NA TRBJ1-5 NA TRBV5-6 TGTGCCAGCAGCTTGGGGGGACAAACCCTAGGGGCCCAGCATTTT CASSLGGQTLGAQHF
many TRBJ2-3 NA TRBV6-1 TGTGCCAGCAGCCTCCGGAGTGTGAGCACAGATACGCAGTATTTT CASSLRSVSTDTQYF
many TRBJ2-7 TRBD2 TRBV28 TGTGCCAGCCGAGAATCCGGGACTACCTACGAGCAGTACTTC CASRESGTTYEQYF
many TRBJ2-3 NA TRBV20-1 TGCAGTGCGCGGCCCAGGACAGCTAGCACAGATACGCAGTATTTT CSARPRTASTDTQYF
few TRBJ2-4 NA TRBV9 TGTGCCAGCAGCGTAGAGAAAATCGCCCGGGTAGCCAAAAACATTCAGTACTTC CASSVEKIARVAKNIQYF
many TRBJ2-2 TRBD1 TRBV6-1 TGTGCCAGCAAACTCGGGACAGGGAGAGCCGGGGAGCTGTTTTTT CASKLGTGRAGELFF
many TRBJ1-2 NA TRBV6-5 TGTGCCAGCAGTACCCAATATGGCTACACCTTC CASSTQYGYTF
many TRBJ2-1 NA TRBV6-4 TGTGCCAGCAGTGTCTCTAGTAACAATGAGCAGTTCTTC CASSVSSNNEQFF
many TRBJ2-7 TRBD2 TRBV29-1 TGCAGCGTACGACTAGCGGGGTCCGGGGAGCAGTACTTC CSVRLAGSGEQYF
NA TRBJ2-7 NA TRBV7-2 TGTGCCAGCAGCTTCCGGTCTCGTAAAGAGTCCTACGAGCAGTACTTC CASSFRSRKESYEQYF
many TRBJ2-7 NA TRBV20-1 TGCAGTGCTAGAGATCTGGCAGGGTCCTACGAGCAGTACTTC CSARDLAGSYEQYF
many TRBJ2-1 NA TRBV5-5 TGTGCCAGCAGCTTGGAAGGCCTTAATGCCTACAATGAGCAGTTCTTC CASSLEGLNAYNEQFF
NA TRBJ1-2 NA TRBV5-1 TGCGCCAGCAGCCCAGGGGTCAACTATGGCTACACCTTC CASSPGVNYGYTF
NA TRBJ2-1 TRBD2 TRBV7-2 TGTGCCAGCAGCAGCCAAGCGGGGGGTCCCTTCAATGAGCAGTTCTTC CASSSQAGGPFNEQFF
many TRBJ1-5 NA TRBV6-1 TGTGCCAGCAGATCCCTTGGACAGATCAATCAGCCCCAGCATTTT CASRSLGQINQPQHF
medium-sized TRBJ1-6 NA TRBV5-5 TGTGCCAGCAGCCCGTCCTATAATTCACCCCTCCACTTT CASSPSYNSPLHF
many TRBJ2-3 NA TRBV5-1 TGCGCCAGCAGCTCGGGGGGCGGACAGGCTGTAGATACGCAGTATTTT CASSSGGGQAVDTQYF
NA TRBJ2-1 NA TRBV20-1 TGCAGTGCTAGGACAGGTCCCCCACGGTTGATATCCTACAATGAGCAGTTCTTC CSARTGPPRLISYNEQFF
NA TRBJ2-5 NA TRBV15 TGTGCCACCAGCAGAGAAGCGTGGGAGACCCAGTACTTC CATSREAWETQYF
many TRBJ2-3 NA TRBV20-1 TGCAGTGCGATCTCGACCGTCAGCACAGATACGCAGTATTTT CSAISTVSTDTQYF
NA TRBJ1-5 TRBD1 TRBV5-6 TGTGCCAGCAGCAATTGGACAGGACCCCTCAATCAGCCCCAGCATTTT CASSNWTGPLNQPQHF
many TRBJ1-3 TRBD1 TRBV29-1 TGCAGCGTGACAGGGGGCCCTGGAAACACCATATATTTT CSVTGGPGNTIYF
NA TRBJ1-1 NA TRBV18 TGTGCCAGCTCACCGAGTAGTGGAGGGCCGAACACTGAAGCTTTCTTT CASSPSSGGPNTEAFF
few TRBJ2-7 TRBD1 TRBV7-2 TGTGCCAGCAGCTCCCAGACAGGGGGCGTTGACGAGCAGTACTTC CASSSQTGGVDEQYF
many TRBJ2-2 TRBD1 TRBV6-2/TRBV6-3 TGTGCCAGCAGTTATTCCGGACAGGGGAGAACCGGGGAGCTGTTTTTT CASSYSGQGRTGELFF
NA TRBJ2-1 NA TRBV7-9 TGTGCCAGCAGTTACGACAGTTACCACAATGAGCAGTTCTTC CASSYDSYHNEQFF
many TRBJ1-5 NA TRBV3-1 TGTGCCAGCAGCCATAATGGAGGTGGTCAGCCCCAGCATTTT CASSHNGGGQPQHF
many TRBJ1-5 NA TRBV12-3/TRBV12-4 TGTGCCAGCAGTTTAGTCTCCCTCGGGGCCCAGCATTTT CASSLVSLGAQHF
few TRBJ1-3 NA TRBV6-6 TGTGCCAGCAGTTACTCTATGGGGGACTCTGGAAACACCATATATTTT CASSYSMGDSGNTIYF
many TRBJ1-5 NA TRBV12-3/TRBV12-4 TGTGCCAGCAGTATAGGGCAGGGACAGCCCCAGCATTTT CASSIGQGQPQHF
many TRBJ1-6 TRBD1 TRBV20-1 TGCAGTGCTCAAAGGGGACAGGGGGTACATAATTCACCCCTCCACTTT CSAQRGQGVHNSPLHF
many TRBJ2-1 TRBD1 TRBV3-1 TGTGCCAGCAGCGGGGACAGCGCCTACAATGAGCAGTTCTTC CASSGDSAYNEQFF
medium-sized TRBJ2-1 TRBD2 TRBV19 TGTGCCAGTAGTATAGCAGCTAGCGGGGGCGATGAGCAGTTCTTC CASSIAASGGDEQFF
many TRBJ1-2 NA TRBV12-3/TRBV12-4 TGTGCCAGCAGTCTGCAGGGTGTATCGGGTTATGGCTACACCTTC CASSLQGVSGYGYTF
many TRBJ1-1 NA TRBV12-3/TRBV12-4 TGTGCCAGCAGTTTAGGCGGGGAACCTGAAGCTTTCTTT CASSLGGEPEAFF
many TRBJ2-3 NA TRBV7-8 TGTGCCAGCAGCTTAGGTGCTTACACCCCTAACACAGATACGCAGTATTTT CASSLGAYTPNTDTQYF
few TRBJ1-3 NA TRBV15 TGTGCCACCAGCAGAGATACGGGGGCCTCTGGAAACACCATATATTTT CATSRDTGASGNTIYF
many TRBJ2-1 TRBD2 TRBV29-1 TGCAGCGTTGATATAGCGGGGGGAAATGAGCAGTTCTTC CSVDIAGGNEQFF
many TRBJ2-7 TRBD1 TRBV20-1 TGCAGTGCTAGACACCGGGACAGGGGTCACGAGCAGTACTTC CSARHRDRGHEQYF
many TRBJ1-5 NA TRBV29-1 TGCAGCGTTGCGGGCTCTGGGGGAAGCAATCAGCCCCAGCATTTT CSVAGSGGSNQPQHF
many TRBJ2-2 NA TRBV3-1 TGTGCCAGCAGCCAGTGGTGGCCCGGGGAGCTGTTTTTT CASSQWWPGELFF
NA TRBJ1-1 NA TRBV28 TGTGCCAGCAGTTTATGGAACACTGAAGCTTTCTTT CASSLWNTEAFF
many TRBJ2-7 NA TRBV21-1 TGTGCCGCCCCAACCAACCTTCCCGCCCGTACCTACGAGCAGTACTTC CAAPTNLPARTYEQYF
few TRBJ2-1 TRBD2 TRBV12-3/TRBV12-4 TGTGCCAGCAGTCCCCAAGCGGGATCCTACAATGAGCAGTTCTTC CASSPQAGSYNEQFF
NA TRBJ1-1 NA TRBV12-3/TRBV12-4 TGTGCCAGCAGTTTGGGGGGGCGCAGCTCTTTCTTT CASSLGGRSSFF
many TRBJ2-7 NA TRBV5-1 TGCGCCAGCAGCCTCCAGACGGAATTCGAGCAGTACTTC CASSLQTEFEQYF
many TRBJ2-7 NA TRBV7-2 TGTGCCAGCAGCTTAGCAGGCGGGGGCCCTTCTTCGGACGAGCAGTACTTC CASSLAGGGPSSDEQYF
many TRBJ2-7 TRBD2 TRBV10-3 TGTGCCATCAGTGAGTCGGGACTAGCTCCGTACGAGCAGTACTTC CAISESGLAPYEQYF